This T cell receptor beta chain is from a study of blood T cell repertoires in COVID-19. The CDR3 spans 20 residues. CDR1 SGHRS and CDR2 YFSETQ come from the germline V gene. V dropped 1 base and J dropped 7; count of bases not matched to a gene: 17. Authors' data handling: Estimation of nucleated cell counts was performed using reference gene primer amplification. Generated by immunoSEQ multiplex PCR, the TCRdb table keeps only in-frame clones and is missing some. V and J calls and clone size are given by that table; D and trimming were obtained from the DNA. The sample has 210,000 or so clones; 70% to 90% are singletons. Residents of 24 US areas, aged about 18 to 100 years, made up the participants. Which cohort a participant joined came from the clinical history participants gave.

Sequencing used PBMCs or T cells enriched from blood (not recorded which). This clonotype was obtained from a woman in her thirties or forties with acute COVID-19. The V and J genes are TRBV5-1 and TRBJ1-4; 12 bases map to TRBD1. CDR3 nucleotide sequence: TGCGCCAGCAGCTTGATCCCTCTTCAGGGACAGGGGGCAACGGCTGAAAAACTGTTTTTT. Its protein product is CASSLIPLQGQGATAEKLFF.